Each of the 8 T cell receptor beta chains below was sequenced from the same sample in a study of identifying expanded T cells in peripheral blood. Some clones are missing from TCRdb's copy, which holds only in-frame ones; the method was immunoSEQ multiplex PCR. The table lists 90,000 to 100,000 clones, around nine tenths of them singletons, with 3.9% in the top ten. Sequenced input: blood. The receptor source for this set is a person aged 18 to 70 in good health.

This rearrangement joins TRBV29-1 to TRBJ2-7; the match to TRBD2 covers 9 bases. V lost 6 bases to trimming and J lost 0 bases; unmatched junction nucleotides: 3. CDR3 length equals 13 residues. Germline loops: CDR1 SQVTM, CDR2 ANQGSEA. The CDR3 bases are TGCAGCGTCCCAGCGGGAGGCTCCTACGAGCAGTACTTC. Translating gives CSVPAGGSYEQYF.

In nucleotides, the CDR3 is TGCGCCAGCAGCATCTTATTAGACAATGAGCAGTTCTTC. This encodes CASSILLDNEQFF. The rearrangement links TRBV5-1 to TRBJ2-1, with D uncertain. There are 13 residues in the CDR3. The germline V gene has CDR1 SGHRS and CDR2 YFSETQ. The germline V and J ends were trimmed by 4 bases and 5 bases, with 10 bases remaining between them.

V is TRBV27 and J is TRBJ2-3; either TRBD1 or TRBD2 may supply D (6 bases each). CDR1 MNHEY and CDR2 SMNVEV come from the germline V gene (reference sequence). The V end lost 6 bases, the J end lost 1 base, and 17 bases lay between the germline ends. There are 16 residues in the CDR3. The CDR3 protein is CASSPSPGARTDTQYF. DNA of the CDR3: TGTGCCAGCAGCCCCTCGCCGGGGGCCCGCACAGATACGCAGTATTTT.

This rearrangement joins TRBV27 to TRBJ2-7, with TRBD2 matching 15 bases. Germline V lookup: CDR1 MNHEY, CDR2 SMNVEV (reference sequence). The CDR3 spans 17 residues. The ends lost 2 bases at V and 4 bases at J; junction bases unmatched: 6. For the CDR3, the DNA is TGTGCCAGCAGTTTAAGGGGACTAGCGGGAGGTGGTTACGAGCAGTACTTC. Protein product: CASSLRGLAGGGYEQYF.

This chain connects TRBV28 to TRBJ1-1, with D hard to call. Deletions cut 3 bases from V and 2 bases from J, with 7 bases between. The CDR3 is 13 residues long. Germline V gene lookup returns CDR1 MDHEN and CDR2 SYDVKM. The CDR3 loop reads CASSFLSNTEAFF. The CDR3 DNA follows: TGTGCCAGCAGTTTCCTCAGTAACACTGAAGCTTTCTTT.

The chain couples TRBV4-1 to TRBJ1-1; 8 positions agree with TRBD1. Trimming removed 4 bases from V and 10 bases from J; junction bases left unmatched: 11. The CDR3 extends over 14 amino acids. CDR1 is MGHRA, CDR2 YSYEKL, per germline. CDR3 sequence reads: CASSPRTGHVGAFF. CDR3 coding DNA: TGCGCCAGCAGCCCTCGGACAGGGCACGTAGGAGCTTTCTTT.

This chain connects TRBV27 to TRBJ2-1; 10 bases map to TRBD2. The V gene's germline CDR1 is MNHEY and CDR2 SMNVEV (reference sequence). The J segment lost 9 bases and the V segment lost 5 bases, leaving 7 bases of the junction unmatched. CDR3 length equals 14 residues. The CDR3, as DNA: TGTGCCAGCAGTCTCGGGACTAGCGTTTCTGAGCAGTTCTTC. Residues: CASSLGTSVSEQFF.

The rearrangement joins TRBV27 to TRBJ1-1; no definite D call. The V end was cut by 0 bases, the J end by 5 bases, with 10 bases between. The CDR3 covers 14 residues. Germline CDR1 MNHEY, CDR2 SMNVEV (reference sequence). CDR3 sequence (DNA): TGTGCCAGCAGTTTATCCAGGATTTGGACTGAAGCTTTCTTT. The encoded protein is CASSLSRIWTEAFF.